One and the same sample provided the 16 T cell receptor beta chains below, sequenced in a study of T cell changes during pregnancy in multiple sclerosis. Only in-frame clones appear in the TCRdb table, and some are missing; sequencing was by immunoSEQ multiplex PCR. The sample lists just under 65,000 clones; around 92% were seen once. Sequencing used peripheral blood, obtained in the third trimester of pregnancy. These receptors were collected from a female donor in good health, enrolled as a control in a pregnancy study.

The rearrangement links TRBV6-5 to TRBJ1-6; no clear D gene. Trimming took 1 base from V and 7 from J, leaving 8 bases between them. The CDR3 runs 14 residues. The germline gives CDR1 MNHEY, CDR2 SVGAGI. The CDR3 DNA reads TGTGCCAGCAGTTACTTCGCGGAAAATTCACCCCTCCACTTT. Its protein is CASSYFAENSPLHF.

This clone has just one count. The chain joins TRBV5-1 to TRBJ2-2, with TRBD2 identical over 10 bases. J was trimmed by 6 bases and V by 4 bases; bases with no gene match: 12. The CDR3 sequence is 17 residues long. In germline, CDR1 is SGHRS, CDR2 YFSETQ. The CDR3 sequence is CASSGGLAGVVAGELFF. CDR3 bases: TGCGCCAGCAGCGGGGGTCTAGCGGGAGTGGTGGCCGGGGAGCTGTTTTTT.

V usage is TRBV11-2 and J usage is TRBJ2-3, with a possible D match to TRBD2 (5 bases). The CDR3 has 13 residues. Looked up from germline, CDR1 is SGHAT and CDR2 is FQNNGV. V shed 1 base and J shed 5 bases, with 7 bases lying between them. The chain's CDR3 is CASSLGGLDTQYF. CDR3 in DNA: TGTGCCAGCAGCTTAGGAGGGCTAGATACGCAGTATTTT.

The J gene is TRBJ1-1, the V gene TRBV29-1, with 11 bases fitting TRBD1. The CDR3 runs 14 residues. Germline V gives CDR1 SQVTM, CDR2 ANQGSEA. J was trimmed by 5 bases and V by 5 bases; bases with no gene match: 7. CDR3 region: CSVRRDRGETEAFF. Here the CDR3 DNA reads TGCAGCGTTCGTCGGGACAGGGGGGAGACTGAAGCTTTCTTT.

The chain links TRBV18 to TRBJ1-5, with 9 bases matching TRBD1. The CDR3 has 15 residues. Germline V CDR1 and CDR2: KGHSH, LQKENI. J lost 7 bases, V lost 2 bases, and 6 bases had no gene match. For the CDR3, the DNA is TGTGCCAGCTCACCAGGGACAGGGCCCCGGCAGCCCCAGCATTTT. As protein: CASSPGTGPRQPQHF.

The chain carries TRBV5-1 and TRBJ2-7, with D maybe TRBD2 (6 bases). This CDR3 spans 13 amino acids. Germline V lookup: CDR1 SGHRS, CDR2 YFSETQ. V gave up 0 bases and J gave up 6 bases, with 10 bases separating them. CDR3 in amino acids: CASSLGRGSEQYF. DNA for the CDR3: TGCGCCAGCAGCTTGGGTCGGGGGAGCGAGCAGTACTTC.

The chain is built from TRBV28 and TRBJ1-4; D perhaps matches TRBD1 (5 bases). From germline, CDR1 is MDHEN and CDR2 SYDVKM. V dropped 2 bases and J dropped 7 bases, with 20 bases sitting between them. The CDR3 spans 17 residues. Here the CDR3 reads CASSLDKQQGKFEKLFF. Here the CDR3 DNA reads TGTGCCAGCAGTTTAGATAAGCAGCAGGGAAAGTTTGAAAAACTGTTTTTT.

This clone has a single count. The chain is built from TRBV28 and TRBJ1-5; D is perhaps TRBD1 (6 bases). In germline, CDR1 is MDHEN, CDR2 SYDVKM. The CDR3 is 15 residues long. Trimming pared 8 bases from V and 2 bases from J, leaving 16 bases between. CDR3 in amino acids: CASSGEGSGNQPQHF. The CDR3 coding sequence is TGTGCCAGCTCAGGGGAGGGTTCGGGCAATCAGCCCCAGCATTTT.

The rearrangement joins TRBV18 to TRBJ2-7, with TRBD1 matching over 8 bases. J lost 0 bases, V lost 2 bases, and 3 bases had no gene match. CDR3 length: 15 residues. Germline CDR1 and CDR2: KGHSH and LQKENI. The CDR3 loop reads CASSPGRGHSYEQYF. The CDR3 DNA reads as TGTGCCAGCTCACCAGGCAGGGGGCACTCCTACGAGCAGTACTTC.

V and J are TRBV2 and TRBJ2-3, with TRBD2 matching over 13 bases. After removal of 7 bases from V and 3 bases from J, the junction contained 7 bases not matched to a gene. CDR1 and CDR2 from the germline V gene are SNHLY and FYNNEI. This CDR3 region has 16 residues. CDR3 in DNA: TGTGCCAGCACCTGGACTAGCGGGGGTGGGACAGATACGCAGTATTTT. Its protein product is CASTWTSGGGTDTQYF.

The rearrangement uses TRBV19 and TRBJ2-7; 8 nucleotides align to TRBD2. There are 14 residues in the CDR3. Per the germline V gene, CDR1 is LNHDA and CDR2 is SQIVND (reference sequence). J was trimmed by 6 bases and V by 7 bases; bases with no gene match: 11. The CDR3 DNA sequence: TGTGCCAGTACCCCGGGGGGGGATGCGGCCGAGCAGTACTTC. Translating it yields CASTPGGDAAEQYF. Full variable domain (missing parts from reference TRBV19 and TRBJ2-7): DGGITQSPKYLFRKEGQNVTLSCEQNLNHDAMYWYRQDPGQGLRLIYYSQIVNDFQKGDIAEGYSVSREKKESFPLTVTSAQKNPTAFYLCASTPGGDAAEQYFGPGTRLTVT.

This clone was detected only a few times. The rearrangement joins TRBV6-4 to TRBJ1-1, with TRBD1 as a possible D gene (5 bases). Germline CDR1 MRHNA, CDR2 SNTAGT. V was trimmed by 6 bases and J by 4 bases, leaving 21 bases between them. The CDR3 has 16 amino acids. In DNA, the CDR3 is TGTGCCAGCAGCACAGGAGCGGGCTTCCAGGGCACTGAAGCTTTCTTT. It encodes CASSTGAGFQGTEAFF.

This chain uses TRBV7-2 with TRBJ2-3; a possible D gene is TRBD1 (5 bases). The CDR3 spans 13 residues. V was cut by 8 bases and J by 2 bases, with 11 bases left in between. Germline-derived CDR1 and CDR2 are SGHTA and FQGNSA. CDR3: CASDQGNTDTQYF. DNA of the CDR3: TGTGCCAGCGATCAGGGCAACACAGATACGCAGTATTTT.

The rearrangement links TRBV5-5 to TRBJ1-1, with 9 bases identical to TRBD1. This CDR3 has 16 residues. The germline CDR1 and CDR2 sequences are SGHKS and YYEKEE (reference sequence). The V gene end was trimmed by 4 bases and the J gene end by 4 bases; junction bases not matched to a gene: 11. In nucleotides, the CDR3 is TGTGCCAGCAGCATGTTACCGGGACAGGGCATCACTGAAGCTTTCTTT. It yields the protein CASSMLPGQGITEAFF.

The chain has TRBV28 and TRBJ2-3; unclear D gene. There are 13 residues in the CDR3. V lost 3 bases to trimming and J lost 3 bases, with 7 bases between them. Germline V gene lookup returns CDR1 MDHEN and CDR2 SYDVKM. The CDR3 nucleotides are TGTGCCAGCAGTTTTTCCCTAACAGATACGCAGTATTTT. Translated: CASSFSLTDTQYF.

In nucleotides, the CDR3 is TGTGCCAGCAGCCCTGGGACAGGGGAGGCCAGCTCCTACGAGCAGTACTTC. It translates to CASSPGTGEASSYEQYF. J is TRBJ2-7 and V is TRBV2, with 10 bases aligning to TRBD1. The junction had 11 bases not matched to a gene; V was cut back by 6 bases and J by 0 bases. This CDR3 has 17 amino acids. Looked up from germline, CDR1 is SNHLY and CDR2 is FYNNEI.